This entry describes one TCR beta chain. Its recognized antigen is unknown. Per-base qualities were not stored, and no clone one base away is much larger. The ViraFEST assay stimulated PBMC with viral peptide pools and then used TCR sequencing to identify antigen-specific CD4+ T cell clonotypes by expansion. After about 9 days of culture, CD4+ T cells were isolated with the EasySep CD4+ T cell isolation kit. Each participant got two doses of an mRNA SARS-CoV-2 vaccine, either BNT162b2 or mRNA-1273. Negative nucleocapsid antibody results before and after vaccination confirmed that the healthy vaccine recipients had no prior SARS-CoV-2 infection. Some 2 million PBMC per well were cultured in IMDM with about 4.5% human AB serum, 10 IU/ml IL-2 and gentamicin, plus 10 ug/ml peptides. On days 3 and 7, half of the culture medium was replaced with fresh IL-2-containing medium. Each peptide stimulation condition was cultured in triplicate wells unless otherwise noted. PBMC were separated from whole blood using Ficoll-Paque Plus gradient centrifugation and were then either cryopreserved at -140C or used fresh. The spike proteins of SARS-CoV-2 and of the common cold coronaviruses HCoV-NL63, HCoV-OC43 and HCoV-229E were spanned by overlapping peptide pools. The QIAamp micro DNA kit was used to extract genomic DNA from the cultured CD4+ T cells.

Libraries came from the immunoSEQ multiplex PCR assay. DNA from the CD4+ T cells that had been cultured and isolated underwent TCR beta CDR3 sequencing. For the original study's pipeline: Non-productive TCR sequences were removed, reads were trimmed to the CDR3 region, and CDR3s of at least 7 amino acids were retained. The MANAFEST web app was used to pick out antigen-specific clonotypes by comparing their expansion in peptide wells with that in reference cultures. To be called positive, a clone needed expansion at FDR<0.05 compared with the reference and with all other wells, an odds ratio greater than 5, and a frequency greater than 0.1% in two replicate wells. Cross-reactive clonotypes were defined as significantly expanded in SARS-CoV-2 spike wells and in at least one common cold coronavirus spike condition. CDR3 similarity was assessed by Levenshtein distance with the stringdist R package, and unrooted trees were built with ape in R 3.6.1. TCRdb provides this immuneACCESS table in a form limited to in-frame rearrangements. Some clones are lacking; in checked studies, under half of them reflect an unresolved V gene, and why the rest are absent is not known. Clonal size and the V and J genes are those of that table, whereas D and trimming came from the DNA. The sample table contains 15,000 or so clones; only one count was recorded for 60% to 85% of them. About 19% of the sample is in the top ten clones.

This record comes from a study of vaccination effects on CD4 cells after COVID-19 (dated 2022 in TCRdb). Turning to the overall study: Post-vaccine samples across the study were collected a median of 72 days after the second dose, with a range of 14 to 241. In both COVID-19 convalescent patients and infection-naive vaccine recipients, the study compared SARS-CoV-2 spike-specific CD4+ TCR repertoires from before mRNA vaccination with those from after it. The full study included over 8 COVID-19 convalescent patients and several SARS-CoV-2-naive healthy vaccine recipients. The Oncomine TCR Beta short-read assay on an Illumina iSeq 100 was used to sequence cultures from other donors in the study.

The CDR3 holds 13 amino acids from the cysteine to the phenylalanine. This entry keeps only the CDR3 DNA: 39 bases, framed from base 1. The germline ends are 8 bases apart after V is trimmed by 2 bases and J by 5 bases. The germline V gene gives CDR1 as KGHDR and CDR2 as SFDVKD. Overall results and qualifications from the work: At late post-vaccination timepoints, both infection-induced and vaccine-induced clones showed marked clonal contraction, consistent with waning T cell responses. Among healthy vaccine recipients, nearly all vaccine-induced clones were SARS-CoV-2 mono-reactive, and just 1 of 255 was cross-reactive with common cold coronaviruses. The study was limited by a small number of convalescent patients, and early post-infection timepoints were lacking.

The V and J segments used are TRBV24-1 and TRBJ1-2; no D gene can be assigned with confidence. The material was CD4+ T cells from PBMCs cultured with HCoV-NL63 spike peptides, obtained after COVID-19 vaccination. This specimen's cell subset or site label, interpreted: HCoV-NL63 spike overlapping peptide pool stimulation. This sequence was found in a human donor who received a COVID-19 vaccine. The bases read TGTGCCACCAGTGATTCTAACAGTTATGGCTACACCTTC. It encodes CATSDSNSYGYTF.